These 9 T cell receptor beta chains were sequenced from one sample in a study of cytomegalovirus exposure and HLA in healthy donors. PCR used 60 Vbeta primers and 13 Jbeta primers. Sequencing was performed with immunoSEQ multiplex PCR; in TCRdb, only in-frame clones are kept and a portion is missing. Altogether some 220,000 clones are present, 80% to 90% being singletons, with the ten largest covering 0.2% to 0.25%. Material: PBMCs. Source of these receptors: a girl aged 2-15 years in good health and CMV-seronegative.

In its sample, this clone was seen a few times. The CDR3 loop reads CAWSTRDQRLDTQYF. DNA of the CDR3: TGTGCCTGGAGTACTCGGGATCAGCGGTTAGATACGCAGTATTTT. This chain connects TRBV30 to TRBJ2-3; possibly TRBD2 for D (5 bases). The CDR3 consists of 15 residues. The V end lost 2 bases, the J end lost 5 bases, and 17 bases lay between the germline ends. Germline CDR1 is GTSNPN and CDR2 is SVGIG (reference sequence).

The chain couples TRBV5-1 to TRBJ2-3, with 10 bases matching TRBD2. The CDR3 is 16 amino acids. Germline V gene data show CDR1 as SGHRS and CDR2 as YFSETQ. V lost 4 bases and J lost 2; bases outside the gene matches: 7. This chain's CDR3 is CASSPQRGGPTDTQYF. The CDR3 DNA follows: TGCGCCAGCAGCCCTCAGCGGGGGGGACCCACAGATACGCAGTATTTT.

The chain links TRBV7-6 to TRBJ2-1, with 9 nucleotides matching TRBD2. The CDR3 has 16 amino acids. Germline V gives CDR1 SGHVS, CDR2 FNYEAQ. V was pared by 0 bases and J by 0 bases, with 0 bases of the junction left unmatched. For the CDR3, the DNA is TGTGCCAGCAGCTTAGCTAGCGGGAGCTCCTACAATGAGCAGTTCTTC. This translates into CASSLASGSSYNEQFF.

This chain connects TRBV2 to TRBJ2-1; D may be TRBD2 (6 bases). The V end was cut by 3 bases, the J end by 5 bases, with 20 bases between. The CDR3 is made up of 17 amino acids. From germline, CDR1 is SNHLY and CDR2 FYNNEI. The CDR3 here is CASSEWLGGEPNNEQFF. The CDR3 DNA reads as TGTGCCAGCAGTGAGTGGCTGGGGGGAGAACCTAACAATGAGCAGTTCTTC.

The V and J genes are TRBV14 and TRBJ2-5; 8 bases are a match to TRBD2. This CDR3 spans 15 amino acids. Germline V CDR1 and CDR2: SGHDN, FVKESK. J was trimmed by 2 bases and V by 1 base; bases with no gene match: 3. CDR3 nucleotide sequence: TGTGCCAGCAGCCAAGGACTAGCGCATCAAGAGACCCAGTACTTC. Encoded protein: CASSQGLAHQETQYF.

The chain has TRBV6-4 and TRBJ1-2; 9 bases fit TRBD1. V dropped 5 bases and J dropped 8; count of bases not matched to a gene: 6. This CDR3 is 13 amino acids long. Per germline, CDR1 MRHNA and CDR2 SNTAGT. This CDR3 reads CASSMDRGAGYTF. Written as DNA, the CDR3 is TGTGCCAGCAGTATGGACAGGGGCGCGGGCTACACCTTC.

This chain joins TRBV19 and TRBJ1-1, with a possible D match to TRBD1 (5 bases). The CDR3 consists of 13 residues. Germline V gives CDR1 LNHDA, CDR2 SQIVND (reference sequence). Trimming left V 6 bases short and J 4 bases short, with 12 bases between. The CDR3 sequence is CASRMGGSTEAFF. The CDR3 bases are TGTGCCAGTAGGATGGGGGGGAGCACTGAAGCTTTCTTT.

This chain links TRBV7-2 with TRBJ2-3, with TRBD1 matching 9 bases. With 3 bases clipped from V and 5 bases from J, the junction kept 3 bases outside the gene matches. Germline V CDR1 and CDR2: SGHTA, FQGNSA. The CDR3 runs 14 residues. The CDR3 reads CASSFRTGEDTQYF. CDR3 DNA: TGTGCCAGCAGCTTTCGGACAGGGGAAGATACGCAGTATTTT.

In DNA form, the CDR3 reads TGTGCCAGCAGCGTAGACCACGGGTCCTACGAGCAGTACTTC. Amino acid sequence: CASSVDHGSYEQYF. This chain connects TRBV9 to TRBJ2-7; D remains unclear. Germline V lookup: CDR1 SGDLS, CDR2 YYNGEE. V was clipped by 0 bases and J by 1 base, with 8 bases between them. The CDR3 totals 14 residues.